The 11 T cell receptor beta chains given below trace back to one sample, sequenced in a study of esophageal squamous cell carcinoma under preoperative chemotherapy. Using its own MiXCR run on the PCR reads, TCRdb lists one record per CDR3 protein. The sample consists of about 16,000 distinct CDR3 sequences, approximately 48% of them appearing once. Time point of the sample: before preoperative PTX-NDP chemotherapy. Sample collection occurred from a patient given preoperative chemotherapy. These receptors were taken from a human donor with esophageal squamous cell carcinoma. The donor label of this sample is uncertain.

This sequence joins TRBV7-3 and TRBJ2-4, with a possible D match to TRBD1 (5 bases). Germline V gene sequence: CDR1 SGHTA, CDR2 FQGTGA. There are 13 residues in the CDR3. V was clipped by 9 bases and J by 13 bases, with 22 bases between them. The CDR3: CARGPGAKNTQYF. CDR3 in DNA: TGTGCCAGGGGGCCAGGCGCCAAAAACACGCAGTACTTC.

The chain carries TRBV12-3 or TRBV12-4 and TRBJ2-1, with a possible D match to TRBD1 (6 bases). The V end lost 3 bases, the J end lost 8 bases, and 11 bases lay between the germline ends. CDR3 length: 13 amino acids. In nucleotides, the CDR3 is TGTGCCAGCAGTTTGGCCCAGGGGCATGAGCAGTTCTTC. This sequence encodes CASSLAQGHEQFF.

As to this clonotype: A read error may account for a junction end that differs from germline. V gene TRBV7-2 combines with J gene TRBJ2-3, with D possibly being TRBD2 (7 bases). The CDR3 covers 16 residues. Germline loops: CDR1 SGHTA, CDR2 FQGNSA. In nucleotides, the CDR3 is TGTGCCAGCGGGGGACGAGAGGGGGGGAGCACAGATACGCAGTATTTC. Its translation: CASGGREGGSTDTQYF.

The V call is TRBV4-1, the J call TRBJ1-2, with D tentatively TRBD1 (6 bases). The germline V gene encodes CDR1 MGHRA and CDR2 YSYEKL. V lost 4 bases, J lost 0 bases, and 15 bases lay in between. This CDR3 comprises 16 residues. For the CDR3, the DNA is TGCGCCAGCAGCCCTATTTGGGACACGACTAACTATGGCTACACCTTC. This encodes CASSPIWDTTNYGYTF.

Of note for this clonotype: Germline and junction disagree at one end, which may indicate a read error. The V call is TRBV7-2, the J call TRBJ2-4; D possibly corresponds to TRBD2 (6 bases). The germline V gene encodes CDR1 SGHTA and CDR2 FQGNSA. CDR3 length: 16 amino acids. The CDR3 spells CASRVTGGGFKDMQYF. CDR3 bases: TGTGCCAGCCGCGTAACTGGGGGAGGATTCAAAGACATGCAGTACTTC.

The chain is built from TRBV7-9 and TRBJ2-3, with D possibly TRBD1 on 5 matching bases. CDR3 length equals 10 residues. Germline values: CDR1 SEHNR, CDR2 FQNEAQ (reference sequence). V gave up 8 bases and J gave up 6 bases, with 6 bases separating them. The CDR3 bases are TGTGCCAGCCACAGGGATACGCAGTATTTT. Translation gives CASHRDTQYF. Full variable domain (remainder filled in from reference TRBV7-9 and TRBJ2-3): DTGVSQNPRHKITKRGQNVTFRCDPISEHNRLYWYRQTLGQGPEFLTYFQNEAQLEKSRLLSDRFSAERPKGSFSTLEIQRTEQGDSAMYLCASHRDTQYFGPGTRLTVL.

As DNA, the CDR3 is TGTGCCAGCAGCTTGGCAGTACTAGCGGGAGCCTACAATGAGCAGTACTTC. It codes for CASSLAVLAGAYNEQYF. The V call is TRBV5-4, the J call TRBJ2-6; 11 bases map to TRBD2. The J call may not be correct, given that the DNA end is closer to TRBJ2-7. CDR1 and CDR2 from the germline V gene are SGHNT and YYREEE (reference sequence). The CDR3 totals 17 residues.

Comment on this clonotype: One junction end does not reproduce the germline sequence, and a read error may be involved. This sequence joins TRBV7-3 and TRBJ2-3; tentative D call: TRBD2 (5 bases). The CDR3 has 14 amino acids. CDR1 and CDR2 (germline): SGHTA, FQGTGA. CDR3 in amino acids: CAGRAASHTDTQYF. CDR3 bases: TGTGCGGGCAGAGCGGCCTCCCACACAGATACGCAGTACTTT.

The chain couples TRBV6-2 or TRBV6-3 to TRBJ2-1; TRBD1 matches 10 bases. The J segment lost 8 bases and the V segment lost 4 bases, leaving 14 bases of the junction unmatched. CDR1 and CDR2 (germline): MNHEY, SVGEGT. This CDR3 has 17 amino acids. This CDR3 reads CASSLASSGTGVDEQFF. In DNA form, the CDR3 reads TGTGCCAGCAGTTTAGCCTCATCCGGGACAGGGGTCGATGAGCAGTTCTTC.

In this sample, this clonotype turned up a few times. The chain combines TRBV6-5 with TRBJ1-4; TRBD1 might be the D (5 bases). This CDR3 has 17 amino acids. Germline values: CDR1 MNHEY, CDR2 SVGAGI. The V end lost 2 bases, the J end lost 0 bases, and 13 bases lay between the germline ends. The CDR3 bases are TGTGCCAGCAGTTACCCCCTCGACAGTCCAACTAATGAAAAACTGTTTTTT. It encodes CASSYPLDSPTNEKLFF.

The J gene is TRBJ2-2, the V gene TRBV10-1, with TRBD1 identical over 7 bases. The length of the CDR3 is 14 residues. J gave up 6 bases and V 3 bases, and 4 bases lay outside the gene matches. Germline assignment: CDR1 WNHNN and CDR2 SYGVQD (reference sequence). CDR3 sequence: CASSETRGPGELFF. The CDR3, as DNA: TGCGCCAGCAGTGAAACGAGGGGGCCCGGGGAGCTGTTTTTT.